This TCR beta chain was profiled in a study of identical twins. The CDR3 spans 16 residues. Looked up from germline, CDR1 is MNHEY and CDR2 is SMNVEV (reference sequence). The V gene lost 2 bases and the J gene lost 0 bases, with 14 bases spanning the gap. TCRdb re-derived calls from the 5' RACE reads in MiXCR, one entry per CDR3 protein. This sample has about 790,000 distinct CDR3 sequences, with approximately 18% found just once. The sample also formed part of further work on T cells expressing NK-cell markers.

The source is a young woman in good health. The sample comprised PBMCs. This chain joins TRBV27 and TRBJ2-7, with TRBD1 as a possible D gene (6 bases). The CDR3 DNA reads TGTGCCAGCAGTTTAGAGGGCAGGGGCAACTCCTACGAGCAGTACTTC. Encoded protein: CASSLEGRGNSYEQYF.